This T cell receptor (beta chain) was identified in a study of cytomegalovirus exposure and HLA in healthy donors. General study findings and limits: For most TCR beta V segments, an earlier analysis put the productive rate at about 87% or about 30% of the time. Researchers reported in a later analysis that a missense DCLRE1C variant was tied to TCR beta V- and J-gene trimming.

Amplification used 60 Vbeta primers and 13 Jbeta primers. This table comes from immunoSEQ multiplex PCR, and its TCRdb copy is limited to in-frame clones, with some not included. The table lists approximately 250,000 clones, roughly 85% of them singletons. Note on this clone: The target antigen is unknown.

The CDR3 sequence is 13 residues long. With V trimmed by 6 bases and J by 6 bases, 6 bases remained unmatched. The V gene's germline CDR1 is MNHEY and CDR2 SVGAGI. The sample consisted of PBMCs. The TCR was taken from a girl aged 2 to 9 in good health and CMV-seronegative. The chain joins TRBV6-5 to TRBJ2-7; 9 nucleotides line up with TRBD1. The CDR3 spells CASSRDRVLEQYF. The CDR3 DNA is TGTGCCAGCAGCCGGGACAGGGTTCTCGAGCAGTACTTC.